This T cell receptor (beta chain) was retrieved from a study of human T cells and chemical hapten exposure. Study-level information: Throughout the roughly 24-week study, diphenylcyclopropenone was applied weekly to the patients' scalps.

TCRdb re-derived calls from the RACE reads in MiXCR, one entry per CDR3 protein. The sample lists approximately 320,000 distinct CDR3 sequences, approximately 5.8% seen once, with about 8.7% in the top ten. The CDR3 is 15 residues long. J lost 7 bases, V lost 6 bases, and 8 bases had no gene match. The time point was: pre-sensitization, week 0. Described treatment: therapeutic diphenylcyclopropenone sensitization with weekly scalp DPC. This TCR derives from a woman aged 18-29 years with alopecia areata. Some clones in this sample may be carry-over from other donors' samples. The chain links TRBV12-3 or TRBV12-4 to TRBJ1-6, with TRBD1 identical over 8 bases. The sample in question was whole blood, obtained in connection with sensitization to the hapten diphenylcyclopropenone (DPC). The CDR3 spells CASSFGQGDNSPLHF. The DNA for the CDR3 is TGTGCCAGCAGCTTCGGACAGGGAGACAATTCACCCCTCCACTTT.